Listed below are T cell receptor beta chains from one sample, sequenced in a study of long-term antiretroviral therapy in people with HIV. The assay was immunoSEQ multiplex PCR, and TCRdb's table has in-frame clones only and misses some. The data contain 25,000 or so clones, over 85% of them singletons. This sample comprised unsorted PBMCs, obtained 6.2 years after starting antiretroviral therapy. All receptors come from a man aged 35-49 years with HIV. CDR3s include the opening cysteine and the closing phenylalanine or tryptophan. D genes are given only for firm matches.

v_gene,len,j_gene,d_gene,CDR3aa
TRBV7-9,15,TRBJ2-7,NA,CASSRGGPGAYEQYF
TRBV2,15,TRBJ2-2,NA,CASIKDPIGTGELFF
TRBV9,14,TRBJ2-3,NA,CASSVNRATDTQYF
TRBV6-5,15,TRBJ2-1,NA,CASSSLGAFDYEQFF
TRBV9,15,TRBJ1-4,NA,CASSARWQGGEKLFF
TRBV9,15,TRBJ1-1,NA,CASSVQGSMNTEAFF
TRBV14,11,TRBJ2-5,NA,CASSQVQTQYF
TRBV19,12,TRBJ1-2,NA,CATVDSGFGYTF
TRBV21-1,15,TRBJ1-2,NA,CASSKAFRGLYGYTF
TRBV5-6,11,TRBJ2-1,NA,CASSLAGAQFF
TRBV28,15,TRBJ1-2,TRBD1,CASSYRRGPNYGYTF
TRBV29-1,12,TRBJ2-7,TRBD1,CSVGTGAYEQYF
TRBV15,14,TRBJ2-1,NA,CATSRDLAASEQFF